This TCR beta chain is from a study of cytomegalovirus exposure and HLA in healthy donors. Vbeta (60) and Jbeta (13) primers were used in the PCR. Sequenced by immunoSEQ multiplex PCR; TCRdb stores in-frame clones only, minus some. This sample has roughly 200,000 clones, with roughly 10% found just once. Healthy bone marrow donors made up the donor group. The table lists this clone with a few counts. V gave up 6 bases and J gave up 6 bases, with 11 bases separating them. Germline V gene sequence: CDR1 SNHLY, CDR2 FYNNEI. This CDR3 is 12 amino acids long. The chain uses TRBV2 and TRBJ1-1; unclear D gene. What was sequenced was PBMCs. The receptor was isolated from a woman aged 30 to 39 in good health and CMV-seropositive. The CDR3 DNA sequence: TGTGCCAGCAGGGCCAGCGCTTCTGAAGCTTTCTTT. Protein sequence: CASRASASEAFF.